The 27 T cell receptor beta chains presented below share a single source sample, sequenced in a study of T cells in Graves' hyperthyroidism and ophthalmopathy (dated by TCRdb to the late 2010s). The library was obtained by multiplex PCR. Sequencer: Illumina HiSeq 2000. The TCR beta CDR3 regions were amplified from RNA transcripts. For the first round of RT-PCR on the TCR CDR3, the HTBI primer set was used together with the Qiagen OneStep RT-PCR kit. TCRdb took the public reads, trimmed them with fastp at Q25, ran MiXCR for clone calling and kept in-frame beta chains. Under each unique CDR3 protein, matching rows form one entry showing the most common genes and DNA. This sample comprises 700,000 to 950,000 distinct CDR3 sequences, about 35% of them detected only once. The ten largest clones add up to less than 40% of the sample. Source material: blood. Receptors originate from a middle-aged woman with Graves' hyperthyroidism.

The CDR3 DNA reads TGTGCCAGCAGTTTCTCGCGGTCCTACGAGCAGTACTTC. Amino acids: CASSFSRSYEQYF. The rearrangement links TRBV12-3 or TRBV12-4 to TRBJ2-7; no clear D. This CDR3 has 13 residues. V was trimmed by 3 bases and J by 1 base, leaving 7 bases between them.

Worth noting for this clonotype: An end of the junction does not agree with germline; a read error may underlie this. The chain links TRBV7-8 to TRBJ1-2, with D maybe TRBD1 (5 bases). Germline assignment: CDR1 SGHVS and CDR2 FQNEAQ. This CDR3 spans 16 amino acids. The CDR3 is CASSQPTATAYYGYTF. CDR3 in DNA: TGCGCCAGCAGCCAACCCACCGCGACAGCCTACTATGGCTACACCTTC.

In its sample, this clonotype was seen many times. This sequence joins TRBV15 and TRBJ1-5; 8 bases line up with TRBD1. The CDR3 has 15 amino acids. CDR1 LNHNV and CDR2 YYDKDF come from the germline V gene (reference sequence). The V segment lost 1 base and the J segment 4 bases; nucleotides outside the gene matches: 3. The DNA for the CDR3 is TGTGCCACCAGCAGAGCAAGGACAGGGAATCAGCCCCAGCATTTT. Protein product: CATSRARTGNQPQHF.

This clonotype was seen many times. The gene calls are TRBV10-3 and TRBJ1-2; D may be TRBD1 (5 bases). V shed 11 bases and J shed 0 bases, with 22 bases lying between them. Looked up from germline, CDR1 is ENHRY and CDR2 is SYGVKD. This CDR3 comprises 16 residues. The CDR3 loop reads CAVTQPGKRTNYGYTF. DNA for the CDR3: TGTGCCGTCACACAACCAGGGAAGCGTACTAACTATGGCTACACCTTC.

This clonotype turned up a few times. This sequence joins TRBV7-2 and TRBJ2-2; 9 positions match TRBD1. With 5 bases clipped from V and 0 bases from J, the junction kept 7 bases outside the gene matches. The germline V gene has CDR1 SGHTA and CDR2 FQGNSA. This CDR3 comprises 17 residues. CDR3 region: CASSKTGGRPNTGELFF. The CDR3 nucleotides are TGTGCCAGCAGCAAAACAGGGGGCCGTCCGAACACCGGGGAGCTGTTTTTT.

This clonotype appeared many times. The chain combines TRBV19 with TRBJ2-7; D gene ambiguous. This CDR3 contains 13 residues. CDR1 LNHDA and CDR2 SQIVND come from the germline V gene (reference sequence). Deletions cut 5 bases from V and 8 bases from J, with 16 bases between. CDR3 nucleotides: TGTGCCAGTAGTTTCGGAACAGCAGACCAGCAGTACTTC. Its translation: CASSFGTADQQYF. Full variable domain (missing parts from reference TRBV19 and TRBJ2-7): DGGITQSPKYLFRKEGQNVTLSCEQNLNHDAMYWYRQDPGQGLRLIYYSQIVNDFQKGDIAEGYSVSREKKESFPLTVTSAQKNPTAFYLCASSFGTADQQYFGPGTRLTVT.

The DNA of the CDR3 is TGCGCCAGCAGCCAAGGGCTCCAGGGTACGGATACCCAGTACTTC. This gives the protein CASSQGLQGTDTQYF. The chain recombines TRBV4-3 with TRBJ2-5, with D perhaps TRBD1 (5 bases). V was shortened by 1 base and J by 8 bases, with 17 bases between the two germline ends. CDR3 size: 15 residues. Germline lookup yields CDR1 LGHNA and CDR2 YSLEER.

The genes are TRBV6-5 and TRBJ2-5; D possibly corresponds to TRBD2 (5 bases). Germline V lookup: CDR1 MNHEY, CDR2 SVGAGI. The V gene lost 1 base and the J gene lost 4 bases, with 10 bases spanning the gap. There are 14 residues in the CDR3. The CDR3 nucleotides read TGTGCCAGCAGTTACTTCGGCGGAGGAGAGACCCAGTACTTC. Translation: CASSYFGGGETQYF.

The chain couples TRBV6-2 or TRBV6-3 to TRBJ1-1, with TRBD1 identical over 7 bases. The CDR3 is 15 amino acids. Germline V gene sequence: CDR1 MNHEY, CDR2 SVGEGT. V lost 8 bases and J lost 6; bases outside the gene matches: 15. The CDR3 spells CASLGAQGPGAEAFF. As DNA, the CDR3 is TGTGCCAGCTTGGGGGCACAGGGGCCTGGCGCTGAAGCTTTCTTT.

The sample holds a few counts of this clonotype. This chain uses TRBV12-3 or TRBV12-4 with TRBJ2-7; TRBD1 matches at 7 bases. This CDR3 comprises 14 residues. Trimming at V came to 7 bases and at J to 0 bases, leaving 6 bases not matched to a gene. DNA for the CDR3: TGTGCCAGCAACAGGGGAGTGTTCTCCTACGAGCAGTACTTC. Translation gives CASNRGVFSYEQYF.

This clonotype came up a few times. The chain couples TRBV5-1 to TRBJ1-5; D remains unclear. There are 13 residues in the CDR3. Germline V lookup: CDR1 SGHRS, CDR2 YFSETQ. Trimming pared 1 base from V and 6 bases from J, leaving 8 bases between. CDR3 region: CASSLLGSQPQHF. The CDR3 DNA reads as TGCGCCAGCAGCTTGTTGGGGAGTCAGCCCCAGCATTTT.

This chain uses TRBV12-3 or TRBV12-4 with TRBJ2-7, with TRBD2 identical over 10 bases. The CDR3 extends over 15 amino acids. The V segment lost 6 bases and the J segment 3 bases; nucleotides outside the gene matches: 8. This chain's CDR3 is CASRRAGGPHYEQYF. The DNA for the CDR3 is TGTGCCAGCAGGCGAGCGGGAGGGCCCCACTACGAGCAGTACTTC.

The chain has TRBV29-1 and TRBJ2-1, with D maybe TRBD1 (5 bases). Trimming took 6 bases from V and 7 from J, leaving 10 bases between them. The CDR3 spans 11 residues. The germline V gene has CDR1 SQVTM and CDR2 ANQGSEA. This CDR3 is CSVVGRNEQFF. CDR3 bases: TGCAGCGTGGTGGGGCGGAATGAGCAGTTCTTC.

CDR3 region: CASSLGTAWELFF. The CDR3, as DNA: TGTGCCAGCAGTCTAGGGACTGCATGGGAGCTGTTTTTT. The chain couples TRBV2 to TRBJ2-2; maybe TRBD2 (6 bases). Trimming pared 5 bases from V and 9 bases from J, leaving 13 bases between. Germline values: CDR1 SNHLY, CDR2 FYNNEI. The CDR3 extends over 13 amino acids. The whole variable domain, remainder taken from reference TRBV2 and TRBJ2-2, is EPEVTQTPSHQVTQMGQEVILRCVPISNHLYFYWYRQILGQKVEFLVSFYNNEISEKSEIFDDQFSVERPDGSNFTLKIRSTKLEDSAMYFCASSLGTAWELFFGEGSRLTVL.

This clonotype was seen a handful of times. The V call is TRBV7-2, the J call TRBJ1-2, with a tentative D call TRBD1 (6 bases). The germline V and J ends were trimmed by 6 bases and 3 bases, with 23 bases remaining between them. CDR1 SGHTA and CDR2 FQGNSA come from the germline V gene. The CDR3 totals 17 residues. Here the CDR3 DNA reads TGTGCCAGCAGTTTATCATTCCCCTCAGGGGCGGACTATGGCTACACCTTC. Translated, it gives CASSLSFPSGADYGYTF.

This clonotype was seen only a few times. This sequence joins TRBV20-1 and TRBJ2-5; 12 bases map to TRBD2. J was trimmed by 4 bases and V by 3 bases; bases with no gene match: 6. Looked up from germline, CDR1 is DFQATT and CDR2 is SNEGSKA (reference sequence). The CDR3 length is 15 residues. The CDR3 is CSASSLAGGRETQYF. The CDR3 DNA sequence: TGCAGTGCTAGTAGTCTAGCGGGGGGGAGAGAGACCCAGTACTTC.

There are many counts of this clonotype. The chain has TRBV28 and TRBJ1-1; D is uncertain. V was pared by 9 bases and J by 1 base, with 12 bases between. Germline V gives CDR1 MDHEN, CDR2 SYDVKM. This CDR3 region has 13 residues. The CDR3 sequence is CASDGRSNTEAFF. As DNA, the CDR3 is TGTGCCAGTGACGGACGTTCGAACACTGAAGCTTTCTTT.

On this clonotype itself: A much larger clone lies one base from this, so it may be a read error. The V and J genes are TRBV5-4 and TRBJ1-1; D might be TRBD1 (6 bases). The CDR3 sequence is 14 residues long. Germline-derived CDR1 and CDR2 are SGHNT and YYREEE (reference sequence). CDR3 sequence reads: CASSTRQASTGAFF. The CDR3 DNA sequence: TGTGCCAGCAGCACACGACAGGCGAGCACTGGAGCTTTCTTT.

The chain carries TRBV20-1 and TRBJ2-3, with D possibly TRBD1 on 6 matching bases. Germline CDR1 is DFQATT and CDR2 is SNEGSKA (reference sequence). This CDR3 contains 15 residues. V was pared by 1 base and J by 1 base, with 12 bases between. CDR3 residues: CSARVTGRGTDTQYF. The CDR3 bases are TGCAGTGCTAGAGTAACAGGGCGGGGCACAGATACGCAGTATTTT.

A few counts support this clonotype. The CDR3 spells CAIETGNQPQHF. CDR3 DNA sequence: TGTGCCATTGAGACAGGGAATCAGCCCCAGCATTTT. The genes are TRBV28 and TRBJ1-5; 7 nucleotides agree with TRBD1. The CDR3 length is 12 residues. Germline CDR1 MDHEN, CDR2 SYDVKM. V lost 10 bases to trimming and J lost 4 bases; unmatched junction nucleotides: 4.

The V call is TRBV19, the J call TRBJ2-7; 8 bases agree with TRBD1. The J call may be in error: the DNA end matches TRBJ2-1 better. This CDR3 spans 15 amino acids. Germline V gene data show CDR1 as LNHDA and CDR2 as SQIVND (reference sequence). Here the CDR3 DNA reads TGTGCCAGTAGTATCGGACAGGGAAGTTGGCATGAGCAGTTCTTC. It yields the protein CASSIGQGSWHEQFF.

The rearrangement links TRBV6-2 or TRBV6-3 to TRBJ2-2; 10 nucleotides align to TRBD2. Germline V gene data show CDR1 as MNHEY and CDR2 as SVGEGT. The CDR3 loop spans 17 amino acids. With V trimmed by 7 bases and J by 3 bases, 11 bases remained unmatched. The CDR3 DNA reads as TGTGCCAGCAACTTTAAACTAGCGGGGATACACACCGGGGAGCTGTTTTTT. This encodes CASNFKLAGIHTGELFF.

This clonotype came up a few times. The chain is built from TRBV5-6 and TRBJ1-5; D gene unclear. Germline V CDR1 and CDR2: SGHDT, YYEEEE. V shed 4 bases and J shed 2 bases, with 13 bases lying between them. The CDR3 totals 15 residues. In nucleotides, the CDR3 is TGTGCCAGCAGCGCCCGATCCTGGGGCAATCAGCCCCAGCATTTT. It codes for CASSARSWGNQPQHF.

The V and J genes are TRBV7-2 and TRBJ2-7; the D gene is possibly TRBD1 (6 bases). This CDR3 spans 14 amino acids. Deletions cut 2 bases from V and 5 bases from J, with 13 bases between. The V gene's germline CDR1 is SGHTA and CDR2 FQGNSA. CDR3 nucleotides: TGTGCCAGCAGCTTATACAGGGTGGGCCACGAGCAGTACTTC. Encoded protein: CASSLYRVGHEQYF.

At least ten counts were recorded for this clonotype. This chain uses TRBV20-1 with TRBJ1-6; D might be TRBD1 (5 bases). This CDR3 contains 14 residues. V lost 3 bases, J lost 8 bases, and 14 bases lay in between. CDR1 DFQATT and CDR2 SNEGSKA come from the germline V gene (reference sequence). CDR3 residues: CSARRGIRDSPLHF. The CDR3 bases are TGCAGTGCTAGGCGGGGGATCCGTGATTCACCCCTCCACTTT.

Turning to this clonotype: This could be a read error, since a much larger clone is one nucleotide away. This chain joins TRBV7-2 and TRBJ2-7; D is perhaps TRBD1 or TRBD2 (5 bases each). The DNA end lines up better with TRBJ2-1; the J call may be wrong. Germline V gene data show CDR1 as SGHTA and CDR2 as FQGNSA. The CDR3 is 14 amino acids. This CDR3 reads CASSRRGTGNEQFF. The CDR3, as DNA: TGTGCCAGCAGCCGAAGAGGGACGGGAAACGAGCAGTTCTTC.

Notes on this clonotype: At one boundary the junction diverges from the germline segment, which might be a read error. The chain is built from TRBV7-9 and TRBJ2-5; 11 bases agree with TRBD1. The germline V gene encodes CDR1 SEHNR and CDR2 FQNEAQ (reference sequence). The CDR3 loop spans 14 amino acids. Written as DNA, the CDR3 is TGTGCCAGCAGCCGGGACAGGGGGTCCGTGACCCAGCACTTC. This translates into CASSRDRGSVTQHF.